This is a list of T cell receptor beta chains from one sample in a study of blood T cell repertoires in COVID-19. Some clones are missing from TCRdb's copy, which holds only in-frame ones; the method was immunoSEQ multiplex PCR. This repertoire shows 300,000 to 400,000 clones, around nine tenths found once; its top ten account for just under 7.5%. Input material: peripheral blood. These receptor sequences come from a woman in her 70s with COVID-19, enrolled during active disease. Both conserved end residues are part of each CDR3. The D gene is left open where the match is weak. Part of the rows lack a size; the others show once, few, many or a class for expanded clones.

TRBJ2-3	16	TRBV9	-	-	CASSVASIAVTDTQYF	TGTGCCAGCAGCGTAGCGTCGATAGCGGTAACAGATACGCAGTATTTT
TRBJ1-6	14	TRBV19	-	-	CASSTQGLDSPLHF	TGTGCCAGTAGTACACAGGGCTTGGATTCACCCCTCCACTTT
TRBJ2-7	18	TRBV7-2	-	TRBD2	CASSLTGTSGGFSYEQYF	TGTGCCAGCAGCCTGACCGGGACTAGCGGGGGATTCTCCTACGAGCAGTACTTC
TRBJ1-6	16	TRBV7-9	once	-	CASSLWGSAGDSPLHF	TGTGCCAGCAGCTTATGGGGTTCGGCAGGGGACTCACCCCTCCACTTT
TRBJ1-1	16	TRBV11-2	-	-	CASSLVFGMGNTEAFF	TGTGCCAGCAGCTTAGTTTTCGGGATGGGGAACACTGAAGCTTTCTTT
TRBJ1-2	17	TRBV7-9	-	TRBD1	CASSLVGTGGTNYGYTF	TGTGCCAGCAGCTTAGTCGGGACAGGGGGCACTAACTATGGCTACACCTTC
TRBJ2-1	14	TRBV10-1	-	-	CASSPRAGALEQFF	TGCGCCAGCAGCCCCCGGGCAGGGGCGCTTGAGCAGTTCTTC
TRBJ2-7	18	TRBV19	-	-	CASSIDLGAGLYSYEQYF	TGTGCCAGTAGTATAGATCTAGGGGCAGGCCTTTACTCCTACGAGCAGTACTTC
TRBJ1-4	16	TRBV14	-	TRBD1	CASSQAPGQGNEKLFF	TGTGCCAGCAGCCAAGCGCCGGGACAGGGGAATGAAAAACTGTTTTTT
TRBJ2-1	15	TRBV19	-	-	CATTPVGGGGLEQFF	TGTGCCACCACACCCGTGGGGGGAGGAGGCCTCGAGCAGTTCTTC
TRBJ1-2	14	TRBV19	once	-	CASSIAQGSNGYTF	TGTGCCAGTAGTATAGCGCAGGGAAGTAATGGCTACACCTTC
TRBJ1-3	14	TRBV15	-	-	CATNIHLSGNTIYF	TGTGCCACCAACATACACCTCTCTGGAAACACCATATATTTT
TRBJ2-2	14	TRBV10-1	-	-	CASSDRGAAGELFF	TGCGCCAGCAGTGACAGGGGTGCGGCCGGGGAGCTGTTTTTT
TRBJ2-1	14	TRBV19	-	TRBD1	CASSRVTGTREQFF	TGTGCCAGTAGTAGGGTGACAGGGACACGCGAGCAGTTCTTC
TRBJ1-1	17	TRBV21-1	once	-	CASNAARDREAGTEAFF	TGTGCCAGCAACGCTGCCCGGGACCGAGAAGCGGGCACTGAAGCTTTCTTT
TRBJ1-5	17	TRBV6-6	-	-	CASSPRVGAIGNQPQHF	TGTGCCAGCAGTCCCCGGGTGGGGGCGATAGGCAATCAGCCCCAGCATTTT
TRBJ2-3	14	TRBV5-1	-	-	CASSPGGPEDTQYF	TGCGCCAGCAGCCCCGGGGGGCCCGAAGATACGCAGTATTTT
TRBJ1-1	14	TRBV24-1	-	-	CATSDGERDTEAFF	TGTGCCACCAGTGACGGGGAACGGGACACTGAAGCTTTCTTT
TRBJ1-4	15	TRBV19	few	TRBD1	CASRERDRGQEKLFF	TGTGCCAGTAGAGAACGGGACAGGGGGCAGGAAAAACTGTTTTTT
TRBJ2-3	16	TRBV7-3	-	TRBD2	CASSRVSGGGTDTQYF	TGTGCCAGCAGCCGGGTTAGCGGGGGAGGCACAGATACGCAGTATTTT
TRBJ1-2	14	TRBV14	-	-	CASSPSPGESGYTF	TGTGCCAGCAGCCCCTCCCCGGGGGAGAGCGGCTACACCTTC
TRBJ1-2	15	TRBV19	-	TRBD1	CASSYRQGSYYGYTF	TGTGCCAGTAGCTACAGACAGGGTTCATACTATGGCTACACCTTC
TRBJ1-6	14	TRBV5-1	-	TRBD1	CASSPGTVNSPLHF	TGCGCCAGCAGCCCCGGGACAGTAAATTCACCCCTCCACTTT
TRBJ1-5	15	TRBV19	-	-	CASSTLRVSNQPQHF	TGTGCCAGTAGTACCCTCCGGGTCTCTAATCAGCCCCAGCATTTT
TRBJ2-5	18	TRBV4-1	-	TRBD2	CASSQGRGGASGRETQYF	TGCGCCAGCAGCCAAGGGCGGGGTGGGGCTAGCGGGAGGGAGACCCAGTACTTC
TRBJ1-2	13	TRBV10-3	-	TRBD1	CAIGTGLDYGYTF	TGTGCCATCGGGACAGGGCTCGACTATGGCTACACCTTC
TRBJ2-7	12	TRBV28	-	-	CASSNRAYEQYF	TGTGCCAGCAGTAACAGGGCCTACGAGCAGTACTTC
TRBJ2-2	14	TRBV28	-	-	CASSLRQFTGELFF	TGTGCCAGCAGTCTCCGACAGTTCACCGGGGAGCTGTTTTTT